A single sample gave rise to the 27 T cell receptor beta chains below, sequenced in a study of naive and memory T cell subsets. Whole-blood samples were around 2.5 ml of peripheral blood from healthy adult volunteers. Blood and skin TCR RNA was reverse transcribed with alpha and beta constant primers. MiXCR was run by TCRdb on the 5' RACE reads, yielding one entry per CDR3 protein. In the table there are 20,000 to 30,000 distinct CDR3 sequences, 20% to 25% of which are singletons. The receptors derive from a female donor in good health.

This clonotype counts as medium-sized (0.01 to 0.1%). The chain is built from TRBV27 and TRBJ1-1, with D perhaps matching TRBD1 (5 bases). The CDR3 totals 14 residues. V lost 0 bases and J 4 bases, leaving 9 bases between the germline ends. The germline V gene has CDR1 MNHEY and CDR2 SMNVEV (reference sequence). CDR3 sequence (DNA): TGTGCCAGCAGTTTATCGCCAGGGTTCACTGAAGCTTTCTTT. Translated: CASSLSPGFTEAFF.

This rearrangement joins TRBV29-1 to TRBJ2-7; D gene ambiguous. The V gene's germline CDR1 is SQVTM and CDR2 ANQGSEA. The CDR3 is 11 residues long. V gave up 4 bases and J gave up 2 bases, with 6 bases separating them. Here the CDR3 DNA reads TGCAGCGTTGCAAAGACCTACGAGCAGTACTTC. Protein product: CSVAKTYEQYF.

There are many counts of this clonotype. The chain uses TRBV3-1 and TRBJ2-2; unclear D gene. Germline-derived CDR1 and CDR2 are LGHDT and YNNKEL (reference sequence). The CDR3 consists of 14 residues. V lost 1 base and J 5 bases, leaving 8 bases between the germline ends. CDR3 amino acids: CASSQGYATGELFF. CDR3 nucleotides: TGTGCCAGCAGCCAAGGCTATGCGACCGGGGAGCTGTTTTTT.

The sample holds many counts of this clonotype. CDR3: CSVEDMGMNTEAFF. As DNA, the CDR3 is TGCAGCGTTGAAGATATGGGAATGAACACTGAAGCTTTCTTT. The V call is TRBV29-1, the J call TRBJ1-1; D gene uncertain. This CDR3 has 14 amino acids. The germline V gene has CDR1 SQVTM and CDR2 ANQGSEA. The ends were cut back, 0 bases at V and 0 bases at J, with 8 bases in the middle.

The genes are TRBV4-1 and TRBJ2-3; TRBD2 might be the D (5 bases). V lost 4 bases and J lost 8, with 16 bases in between. The germline V gene has CDR1 MGHRA and CDR2 YSYEKL. The CDR3 totals 14 residues. The CDR3 DNA is TGCGCCAGCAGCCCCGTAGGACTGAGTGTTACGCAGTATTTT. This gives the protein CASSPVGLSVTQYF.

This clonotype was seen just once. The chain combines TRBV9 with TRBJ1-3; 7 positions agree with TRBD1. The CDR3 spans 15 residues. The junction had 6 bases not matched to a gene; V was cut back by 2 bases and J by 4 bases. Per the germline V gene, CDR1 is SGDLS and CDR2 is YYNGEE. CDR3 amino acids: CASSVATGQGNTIYF. DNA of the CDR3: TGTGCCAGCAGCGTCGCGACAGGGCAAGGAAACACCATATATTTT.

This clonotype was seen many times. This chain links TRBV5-5 with TRBJ1-6; D is perhaps TRBD1 (5 bases). This CDR3 spans 13 amino acids. Per the germline V gene, CDR1 is SGHKS and CDR2 is YYEKEE (reference sequence). With 0 bases removed from V and 19 bases from J, the gap between germline ends came to 17 bases. The CDR3: CASSLDERGRPHF. CDR3 DNA sequence: TGTGCCAGCAGCTTGGATGAAAGGGGCAGGCCGCACTTT.

This chain links TRBV7-9 with TRBJ2-4; tentatively, D is TRBD1 (5 bases). The germline V and J ends were trimmed by 1 base and 7 bases, with 14 bases remaining between them. The CDR3 is made up of 15 amino acids. Germline loops: CDR1 SEHNR, CDR2 FQNEAQ (reference sequence). This chain's CDR3 is CASSLGQGRSNIQYF. In DNA form, the CDR3 reads TGTGCCAGCAGCTTAGGGCAGGGTAGATCTAACATTCAGTACTTC.

The chain joins TRBV27 to TRBJ2-7; either TRBD1 or TRBD2 may supply D (5 bases each). Germline V gene sequence: CDR1 MNHEY, CDR2 SMNVEV (reference sequence). The CDR3 extends over 16 amino acids. Deletions cut 6 bases from V and 0 bases from J, with 18 bases between. The CDR3 loop reads CASRVSFGTSSYEQYF. DNA of the CDR3: TGTGCCAGCAGGGTCTCTTTCGGGACCAGCTCCTACGAGCAGTACTTC.

The count of this clonotype is one. The chain employs TRBV7-9 and TRBJ2-1; the match to TRBD2 covers 9 bases. This CDR3 is 17 amino acids long. Germline CDR1 SEHNR, CDR2 FQNEAQ (reference sequence). J gave up 7 bases and V 2 bases, and 12 bases lay outside the gene matches. CDR3 sequence (DNA): TGTGCCAGCAGCTTAAAAACCGGCGGGAGGGCCTGGAATGAGCAGTTCTTC. As protein: CASSLKTGGRAWNEQFF.

The V and J genes are TRBV6-6 and TRBJ2-3; 10 nucleotides line up with TRBD1. The germline CDR1 and CDR2 sequences are MNHNY and SVGAGI (reference sequence). The V gene end was trimmed by 0 bases and the J gene end by 0 bases; junction bases not matched to a gene: 6. CDR3 length: 18 amino acids. CDR3 region: CASSYSGSDRGSTDTQYF. CDR3 in DNA: TGTGCCAGCAGTTACTCGGGCTCGGACAGGGGGAGCACAGATACGCAGTATTTT.

The rearrangement uses TRBV6-2 or TRBV6-3 and TRBJ1-2; TRBD1 might be the D (6 bases). The CDR3 runs to 13 residues. The V end was cut by 4 bases, the J end by 6 bases, with 12 bases between. Germline CDR1 and CDR2: MNHEY and SVGEGT. This CDR3 is CASSSTGPHGYTF. DNA for the CDR3: TGTGCCAGCAGTTCCACAGGGCCCCATGGCTACACCTTC.

The chain joins TRBV6-2 or TRBV6-3 to TRBJ2-7, with 11 bases identical to TRBD1. V was pared by 7 bases and J by 4 bases, with 9 bases of the junction left unmatched. The CDR3 is made up of 15 amino acids. Germline V gene sequence: CDR1 MNHEY, CDR2 SVGEGT. The CDR3 sequence is CASTRMGQGGYEQYF. In nucleotides, the CDR3 is TGTGCCAGCACCCGAATGGGACAGGGGGGATACGAGCAGTACTTC.

The V call is TRBV21-1, the J call TRBJ2-1. TRBV21-1 is recorded as a pseudogene. The CDR3 extends over 11 amino acids. This CDR3 reads CASSSYNEQFF. In DNA, the CDR3 is TGTGCCAGCAGCTCCTACAATGAGCAGTTCTTC.

This chain joins TRBV20-1 and TRBJ2-3; 11 bases are a match to TRBD2. After removal of 0 bases from V and 5 bases from J, the junction contained 4 bases not matched to a gene. Germline V gene lookup returns CDR1 DFQATT and CDR2 SNEGSKA (reference sequence). The CDR3 is made up of 15 amino acids. The CDR3 here is CSARDSGGAGDTQYF. The CDR3 DNA follows: TGCAGTGCTAGAGATAGCGGGGGGGCCGGAGATACGCAGTATTTT.

This clonotype was seen repeatedly, ten times or more. The chain is built from TRBV11-2 and TRBJ1-4; the match to TRBD1 covers 8 bases. Germline trimming cut 5 bases from V and 0 bases from J; bases unmatched to any gene: 11. The CDR3 spans 18 residues. Germline V CDR1 and CDR2: SGHAT, FQNNGV. CDR3 region: CASSTRGQGLTTNEKLFF. The CDR3 bases are TGTGCCAGCAGCACCAGGGGGCAGGGCCTTACAACTAATGAAAAACTGTTTTTT.

The genes are TRBV7-9 and TRBJ1-5; 8 bases line up with TRBD1. Germline lookup yields CDR1 SEHNR and CDR2 FQNEAQ (reference sequence). The CDR3 extends over 15 amino acids. V lost 0 bases to trimming and J lost 2 bases; unmatched junction nucleotides: 0. CDR3 sequence: CASSLAGQGNQPQHF. In DNA, the CDR3 is TGTGCCAGCAGCTTAGCGGGACAGGGCAATCAGCCCCAGCATTTT.

This chain joins TRBV6-5 and TRBJ1-1; D possibly corresponds to TRBD1 (5 bases). V was cut by 6 bases and J by 8 bases, with 22 bases left in between. From germline, CDR1 is MNHEY and CDR2 SVGAGI. The CDR3 runs to 15 residues. CDR3 in DNA: TGTGCCAGCAGAGTTGGCCCTGGGGTTCAGGGCGAAGCTTTCTTT. It translates to CASRVGPGVQGEAFF.

This clonotype was seen a few times. The chain uses TRBV29-1 and TRBJ2-7; 8 bases align to TRBD2. Germline CDR1 reads SQVTM; CDR2 reads ANQGSEA. Unmatched junction bases numbered 6, after V lost 4 bases and J lost 4 bases. The CDR3 totals 13 residues. CDR3 nucleotide sequence: TGCAGCGTTGCGATGGGGACTAGGTACGAGCAGTACTTC. Translation: CSVAMGTRYEQYF.

The chain has TRBV20-1 and TRBJ1-6; no firm D call. Germline CDR1 and CDR2: DFQATT and SNEGSKA (reference sequence). V was trimmed by 6 bases and J by 7 bases, leaving 16 bases between them. CDR3 size: 14 residues. The CDR3 coding sequence is TGCAGTGCCTCAACCGGGAGAGGGAATTCACCCCTCCACTTT. It specifies CSASTGRGNSPLHF.

This clonotype was counted only a few times. This chain joins TRBV20-1 and TRBJ2-7; tentative D call: TRBD1 (5 bases). The CDR3 has 14 residues. V lost 0 bases and J 2 bases, leaving 11 bases between the germline ends. CDR1 and CDR2 (germline): DFQATT, SNEGSKA (reference sequence). In nucleotides, the CDR3 is TGCAGTGCTAGAGACAGGGAATGGACCTACGAGCAGTACTTC. Its translation: CSARDREWTYEQYF.

The chain joins TRBV10-3 to TRBJ2-1, with 7 bases matching TRBD2. There are 13 residues in the CDR3. The junction had 5 bases not matched to a gene; V was cut back by 3 bases and J by 9 bases. The germline CDR1 and CDR2 sequences are ENHRY and SYGVKD. CDR3 in amino acids: CAISDLGRGEQFF. The CDR3 bases are TGTGCCATCAGTGATTTGGGGAGGGGTGAGCAGTTCTTC.

By share, this clonotype counts as medium-sized. The CDR3 spells CASSPPRVGSGELFF. The CDR3 bases are TGCGCCAGCAGCCCGCCAAGGGTAGGATCCGGGGAGCTGTTTTTT. The chain links TRBV5-1 to TRBJ2-2; D is unclear. V lost 4 bases, J lost 6 bases, and 16 bases lay in between. The CDR3 covers 15 residues. Germline V gene data show CDR1 as SGHRS and CDR2 as YFSETQ.

The chain uses TRBV20-1 and TRBJ2-3; D possibly corresponds to TRBD2 (5 bases). The V gene's germline CDR1 is DFQATT and CDR2 SNEGSKA (reference sequence). The CDR3 is 16 amino acids. V lost 0 bases, J lost 2 bases, and 15 bases lay in between. CDR3 sequence reads: CSARDPSSGLTDTQYF. The CDR3 region has the DNA TGCAGTGCTAGAGATCCGTCCTCTGGACTCACAGATACGCAGTATTTT.

The rearrangement uses TRBV6-5 and TRBJ2-7, with D tentatively TRBD1 (6 bases). This CDR3 has 14 residues. Germline assignment: CDR1 MNHEY and CDR2 SVGAGI. Trimming took 4 bases from V and 5 from J, leaving 15 bases between them. As DNA, the CDR3 is TGTGCCAGCAGTTTACAGGGAAAAGGGAACGAGCAGTACTTC. Translating gives CASSLQGKGNEQYF.

The chain carries TRBV20-1 and TRBJ1-4, with D possibly matching TRBD1 (6 bases). Trimming took off 4 bases at V and 8 bases at J, with 14 bases between the two ends. This CDR3 comprises 13 residues. The germline V gene encodes CDR1 DFQATT and CDR2 SNEGSKA (reference sequence). CDR3 region: CSAINEGGEKLFF. CDR3 in DNA: TGCAGTGCTATTAATGAAGGGGGGGAAAAACTGTTTTTT.

In this sample, this clonotype turned up many times. V and J are TRBV29-1 and TRBJ1-3; D is unresolved. The CDR3 is 12 amino acids. Germline assignment: CDR1 SQVTM and CDR2 ANQGSEA. The germline V and J ends were trimmed by 3 bases and 4 bases, with 7 bases remaining between them. CDR3 in amino acids: CSVEGRGNTIYF. CDR3 nucleotides: TGCAGCGTTGAGGGCAGGGGAAACACCATATATTTT.